The 12 T cell receptor beta chains presented below share a single source sample, sequenced in a study of vaccination effects on CD4 cells after COVID-19. Their antigens remain unidentified. Generated by immunoSEQ multiplex PCR, the TCRdb table keeps only in-frame clones and is missing some. The top ten clones hold just under 2% of a sample with 30,000 to 45,000 clones, around 80% of them seen once. Pools of viral peptides were used by the ViraFEST assay to expand antigen-specific CD4+ T cells ahead of sequencing. Investigators separated out CD4+ T cells once around 9 days of culture had passed. Of the BNT162b2 and mRNA-1273 vaccines, participants received two doses of one or the other. The material was CD4+ T cells from PBMCs cultured with HCoV-NL63 spike peptides, obtained after COVID-19 vaccination. Receptors originate from a human donor who received a COVID-19 vaccine. Some clones in this sample may be carry-over from other donors' samples.

The chain has TRBV12-3 or TRBV12-4 and TRBJ2-7; a weak D match, TRBD2 (6 bases). The CDR3 extends over 13 amino acids. The germline V and J ends were trimmed by 3 bases and 3 bases, with 9 bases remaining between them. The CDR3 here is CASSFGGYYEQYV. CDR3 DNA: TGTGCCAGCAGTTTTGGGGGGTACTACGAGCAGTACGTC.

The DNA of the CDR3 is TGTGCCAGCAGTGACAACAGCAAAGGGGGCTATGGCTACACCTTC. This sequence encodes CASSDNSKGGYGYTF. The gene calls are TRBV6-1 and TRBJ1-2, with TRBD1 as a possible D gene (6 bases). The CDR3 is made up of 15 amino acids. The V end was cut by 3 bases, the J end by 4 bases, with 15 bases between. CDR1 is MNHNS and CDR2 is SASEGT in the germline V gene.

The chain combines TRBV6-5 with TRBJ2-7, with D possibly matching TRBD1 (6 bases). The V gene's germline CDR1 is MNHEY and CDR2 SVGAGI. V was cut by 4 bases and J by 6 bases, with 10 bases left in between. The CDR3 is 12 residues long. The CDR3: CASSLQGREQYV. CDR3 DNA: TGTGCCAGCAGTTTACAGGGCCGCGAGCAGTACGTC.

This clone was recorded only once. This chain uses TRBV19 with TRBJ2-3, with D possibly being TRBD2 (6 bases). Per germline, CDR1 LNHDA and CDR2 SQIVND (reference sequence). Trimming took 5 bases from V and 10 from J, leaving 16 bases between them. The CDR3 has 13 residues. Here the CDR3 reads CASSPGGTPAQYF. The CDR3 DNA is TGTGCCAGTAGTCCTGGCGGGACTCCTGCGCAGTATTTT.

The rearrangement links TRBV24-1 to TRBJ1-4; a weak D match, TRBD1 (6 bases). The CDR3 totals 15 residues. CDR1 and CDR2 from the germline V gene are KGHDR and SFDVKD. The V end lost 3 bases, the J end lost 8 bases, and 15 bases lay between the germline ends. CDR3 DNA: TGTGCCACCAGTGATGGACAGTCCTTTGGGGAAAAACTGTTTTTT. It yields the protein CATSDGQSFGEKLFF.

This clone was seen only once. The V call is TRBV6-6, the J call TRBJ1-2; D remains unclear. V lost 4 bases and J 1 base, leaving 13 bases between the germline ends. The CDR3 sequence is 15 residues long. Germline V gene lookup returns CDR1 MNHNY and CDR2 SVGAGI (reference sequence). CDR3: CASSLAGPFNYGYTF. For the CDR3, the DNA is TGTGCCAGCAGTTTGGCTGGGCCCTTTAACTATGGCTACACCTTC.

The chain couples TRBV5-1 to TRBJ2-1, with a possible D match to TRBD1 (7 bases). Germline V gives CDR1 SGHRS, CDR2 YFSETQ. Trimming took off 1 base at V and 4 bases at J, with 15 bases between the two ends. The CDR3 length is 16 residues. The CDR3 loop reads CASSLSVRGVYNEQFF. DNA for the CDR3: TGCGCCAGCAGCTTGAGTGTCAGGGGGGTTTACAATGAGCAGTTCTTC.

The V and J genes are TRBV7-2 and TRBJ1-1; D is unclear. The CDR3 covers 13 residues. The ends were cut back, 3 bases at V and 1 base at J, with 6 bases in the middle. Germline CDR1 SGHTA, CDR2 FQGNSA. Here the CDR3 DNA reads TGTGCCAGCAGCTTCGATACGAACACTGAAGCTTTCTTT. Translating it yields CASSFDTNTEAFF.

In its sample, this clone was seen a few times. The chain couples TRBV10-3 to TRBJ2-3; 8 nucleotides line up with TRBD1. Germline V gives CDR1 ENHRY, CDR2 SYGVKD. With V trimmed by 8 bases and J by 2 bases, 6 bases remained unmatched. The CDR3 extends over 14 amino acids. Here the CDR3 DNA reads TGTGCCATCGGACAGGGTCTGGCCACAGATACGCAGTATTTT. This sequence encodes CAIGQGLATDTQYF.

This clone was picked up a small number of times. The V and J genes are TRBV27 and TRBJ2-7; TRBD1 agrees at 9 bases. The CDR3 is 15 residues long. Per the germline V gene, CDR1 is MNHEY and CDR2 is SMNVEV (reference sequence). Trimming removed 5 bases from V and 7 bases from J; junction bases left unmatched: 12. CDR3 bases: TGTGCCAGCAGTCCGCGGACAGGGGTATCGTGGGAGCAGTACGTC. Its protein product is CASSPRTGVSWEQYV.

In DNA, the CDR3 is TGTGCCAGCAGCCCCGGGGCGGCCCAGCAGTTCTTC. Its translation: CASSPGAAQQFF. The V gene is TRBV7-2, the J gene TRBJ2-1; D tentatively fits TRBD1 or TRBD2 (5 bases each). The CDR3 length is 12 residues. The germline V gene encodes CDR1 SGHTA and CDR2 FQGNSA. V lost 5 bases and J 11 bases, leaving 13 bases between the germline ends.

The chain uses TRBV6-5 and TRBJ2-1, with TRBD2 identical over 12 bases. There are 15 residues in the CDR3. Unmatched junction bases numbered 3, after V lost 6 bases and J lost 3 bases. The V gene's germline CDR1 is MNHEY and CDR2 SVGAGI. CDR3 residues: CASSVLAGGYNEQFF. In nucleotides, the CDR3 is TGTGCCAGCAGCGTACTAGCGGGGGGCTACAATGAGCAGTTCTTC.